Listed below are T cell receptor beta chains from one sample, sequenced in a study of T cells in tuberculosis. Libraries were prepared by immunoSEQ multiplex PCR; TCRdb keeps only in-frame clonotypes and omits some of them. The sample has fewer than 55,000 clones; roughly 96% are singletons. Sequences were obtained from PBMCs. The receptors were sampled from a donor aged 10 to 29 with latent tuberculosis or without tuberculosis infection. Both conserved end residues are part of each CDR3. D genes are given only for firm matches. Expanded clones are given a class, and other clones once, few, many or no size at all.

>once|TRBV27|-|TRBJ1-1|13
CATGVRLNTEAFF
TGTGCCACCGGGGTAAGGCTGAACACTGAAGCTTTCTTT
>-|TRBV9|-|TRBJ1-5|15
CASSGPGYSNQPQHF
TGTGCCAGCAGCGGACCAGGCTATAGCAATCAGCCCCAGCATTTT
>-|TRBV5-4|-|TRBJ2-3|13
CASSLLPISTQYF
TGTGCCAGCAGCTTGTTACCCATCAGTACGCAGTATTTT
>-|TRBV15|TRBD2|TRBJ2-5|17
CATSGGLAGGLQETQYF
TGTGCCACCAGCGGGGGACTAGCGGGAGGACTCCAAGAGACCCAGTACTTC
>-|TRBV11-2|-|TRBJ1-1|14
CASSLDGLNTEAFF
TGTGCCAGCAGCTTAGATGGGCTTAACACTGAAGCTTTCTTT
>-|TRBV15|TRBD1|TRBJ2-1|15
CATSPHRGLGDEQFF
TGTGCCACCAGCCCGCACAGGGGGCTAGGTGATGAGCAGTTCTTC
>-|TRBV5-1|TRBD2|TRBJ2-7|15
CASSLGLAGGVEQYF
TGCGCCAGCAGCTTGGGGCTAGCGGGGGGTGTCGAGCAGTACTTC
>-|TRBV7-2|-|TRBJ1-1|13
CASSWEVNTEAFF
TGTGCCAGCAGCTGGGAGGTGAACACTGAAGCTTTCTTT
>-|TRBV7-6|TRBD2|TRBJ2-1|20
CASSLAVGLAGDTTYNEQFF
TGTGCCAGCAGCTTAGCCGTGGGACTAGCGGGGGATACAACCTACAATGAGCAGTTCTTC
>-|TRBV4-1|-|TRBJ1-2|14
CASSQDGGALGYTF
TGCGCCAGCAGCCAAGATGGGGGGGCGCTTGGCTACACCTTC
>-|TRBV6-1|-|TRBJ2-7|14
CASQPTDRYYEQYF
TGTGCCAGTCAACCCACGGACAGATACTACGAGCAGTACTTC
>-|TRBV9|-|TRBJ1-1|16
CASSVGGGRVNTEAFF
TGTGCCAGCAGCGTAGGTGGTGGCAGGGTGAACACTGAAGCTTTCTTT
>-|TRBV7-9|TRBD2|TRBJ2-7|16
CASSLGLAGGGYEQYF
TGTGCCAGCAGCTTAGGTCTAGCGGGAGGGGGCTACGAGCAGTACTTC
>-|TRBV7-9|-|TRBJ2-1|19
CASSLVSKGQDYSVNEQFF
TGTGCCAGCAGCTTAGTTAGTAAGGGACAAGATTATTCAGTGAATGAGCAGTTCTTC
>-|TRBV10-2|-|TRBJ1-2|15
CASSASRSGQKGYTF
TGCGCCAGCAGTGCCTCCCGGTCAGGGCAAAAAGGCTACACCTTC
>-|TRBV6-5|TRBD1|TRBJ1-6|16
CASSYSGDRSFSPLHF
TGTGCCAGCAGTTACTCCGGGGACAGGAGCTTTTCACCCCTCCACTTT
>-|TRBV5-6|TRBD2|TRBJ2-2|16
CASSLERGLNTGELFF
TGTGCCAGCAGCTTAGAGCGGGGTCTGAACACCGGGGAGCTGTTTTTT
>-|TRBV11-2|-|TRBJ2-2|17
CASSTKSGGAFTGELFF
TGTGCCAGCAGCACAAAATCCGGAGGGGCCTTCACCGGGGAGCTGTTTTTT
>-|TRBV19|TRBD1|TRBJ2-3|14
CASGGDRGTDTQYF
TGTGCCAGTGGCGGGGACAGGGGGACAGATACGCAGTATTTT
>few|TRBV5-4|TRBD2|TRBJ2-7|12
CASSTRTSRPHF
TGTGCCAGCAGCACCCGGACTAGCCGACCTCACTTC
>-|TRBV5-1|TRBD1|TRBJ2-7|15
CASSLSTGLSNEQYF
TGCGCCAGCAGCTTATCGACAGGGTTGTCGAACGAGCAGTACTTC
>-|TRBV18|-|TRBJ2-5|14
CASSPDSVTETQYF
TGTGCCAGCTCACCCGATAGCGTTACAGAGACCCAGTACTTC
>-|TRBV6-1|TRBD1|TRBJ2-3|15
CASSADRFYLDTQYF
TGTGCCAGCAGTGCGGACAGGTTTTACCTAGATACGCAGTATTTT
>once|TRBV27|TRBD2|TRBJ2-1|17
CASSSPFGLAGNNEQFF
TGTGCCAGCAGTTCCCCCTTCGGACTAGCGGGAAACAATGAGCAGTTCTTC
>once|TRBV7-6|-|TRBJ2-3|16
CASSWPNGQTTDTQYF
TGTGCCAGCAGCTGGCCCAATGGACAGACCACAGATACGCAGTATTTT
>-|TRBV11-2|-|TRBJ2-7|13
CASSTTSLDEQYF
TGTGCCAGCAGCACGACTAGTCTCGACGAGCAGTACTTC
>once|TRBV10-2|TRBD2|TRBJ2-1|14
CASSLGEGYNEQFF
TGCGCCAGCAGTTTGGGGGAGGGGTACAATGAGCAGTTCTTC
>once|TRBV18|TRBD2|TRBJ2-1|16
CASSPSGLADYNEQFF
TGTGCCAGCTCTCCCTCCGGACTAGCGGATTACAATGAGCAGTTCTTC
>-|TRBV7-9|-|TRBJ2-2|16
CASSLILGGMGGELFF
TGTGCCAGCAGCTTAATCCTCGGCGGGATGGGCGGGGAGCTGTTTTTT
>-|TRBV5-1|TRBD2|TRBJ2-3|17
CASPAGGHPSSTDTQYF
TGCGCCAGCCCAGCGGGAGGCCACCCCTCTAGCACAGATACGCAGTATTTT
>-|TRBV11-2|-|TRBJ1-5|15
CASSLGSSYNQPQHF
TGTGCCAGCAGCTTAGGGAGTTCATACAATCAGCCCCAGCATTTT
>-|TRBV15|-|TRBJ2-7|16
CATRGGGGPASYEQYF
TGTGCCACCAGAGGGGGGGGCGGGCCGGCGTCCTACGAGCAGTACTTC
>-|TRBV7-2|-|TRBJ2-3|14
CASLAARSTDTQYF
TGTGCAAGCTTAGCGGCACGTAGCACAGATACGCAGTATTTT
>-|TRBV19|-|TRBJ1-2|16
CASSWGLRPTSRGYTF
TGTGCCAGTAGTTGGGGACTCCGGCCCACCTCTCGCGGCTACACCTTC
>-|TRBV5-6|TRBD2|TRBJ2-7|16
CASGSKGLAEFYEQYF
TGTGCCAGCGGATCCAAGGGACTAGCGGAATTCTACGAGCAGTACTTC
>-|TRBV7-2|TRBD1|TRBJ1-6|15
CASSTRDSLWSPLHF
TGTGCCAGCAGCACTCGGGACAGCCTATGGTCACCCCTCCACTTT
>-|TRBV6-5|TRBD1|TRBJ1-2|12
CASRDRSGGYTF
TGTGCCAGCAGGGACAGGTCAGGTGGCTACACCTTC
>once|TRBV13|TRBD1|TRBJ2-1|18
CASSLVFIVGQGLNEQFF
TGTGCCAGCAGCTTAGTCTTTATAGTGGGACAGGGCCTCAATGAGCAGTTCTTC
>-|TRBV5-1|TRBD1|TRBJ2-2|15
CASSHGQEGTGELFF
TGCGCCAGCAGCCACGGACAGGAAGGCACCGGGGAGCTGTTTTTT
>-|TRBV6-5|TRBD1|TRBJ2-7|14
CASSYADRGSEQYF
TGTGCCAGCAGTTACGCGGACAGGGGAAGCGAGCAGTACTTC
>-|TRBV19|-|TRBJ2-3|14
CASSIRDFTDTQYF
TGTGCCAGTAGTATAAGGGACTTCACAGATACGCAGTATTTT
>-|TRBV28|-|TRBJ1-6|13
CASRGGYNSPLHF
TGTGCCAGCAGAGGGGGTTATAATTCACCCCTCCACTTT
>-|TRBV7-9|-|TRBJ1-1|14
CATILGTQNTEAFF
TGTGCCACCATACTGGGCACCCAGAACACTGAAGCTTTCTTT
>once|TRBV19|-|TRBJ2-6|20
CASLSDKLGGTGSGANVLTF
TGTGCCAGCTTAAGTGATAAACTAGGGGGAACGGGATCTGGGGCCAACGTCCTGACTTTC
>once|TRBV7-9|-|TRBJ2-6|17
CASSSAADKPGANVLTF
TGTGCCAGCAGCTCAGCAGCCGACAAACCCGGGGCCAACGTCCTGACTTTC
>once|TRBV5-1|TRBD1|TRBJ1-2|14
CASSLPGQGAGYTF
TGCGCCAGCAGCTTACCCGGACAGGGGGCTGGCTACACCTTC
>-|TRBV4-1|-|TRBJ1-5|14
CASSQEGTRVGSVF
TGCGCCAGCAGCCAAGAGGGAACCAGGGTAGGGTCCGTATTT
>-|TRBV13|-|TRBJ2-3|15
CASSRTPVGTDTQYF
TGTGCCAGCAGCCGAACTCCAGTCGGGACAGATACGCAGTATTTT
>-|TRBV7-2|-|TRBJ2-7|14
CASSLVSLGNEQYF
TGTGCCAGCAGCTTAGTATCCCTCGGTAACGAGCAGTACTTC
>-|TRBV27|TRBD2|TRBJ2-3|15
CASSYASGREDTQYF
TGTGCCAGCAGTTACGCTAGCGGAAGGGAAGATACGCAGTATTTT